This passage covers 27 T cell receptor beta chains from one sample sequenced in a study of T-cell reconstitution after alpha-beta-depleted transplantation in children. Preparation of the TCRbeta library used unique molecular identifiers. TCRdb re-called the PCR reads through MiXCR, storing one row per CDR3 protein. The sample has more than 200,000 distinct CDR3 sequences; approximately 17% are singletons. Sequenced material: PBMCs, mostly from graft donor cells, taken 360 days after TCRalphabeta/CD19-depleted stem cell transplant. All receptors derive from a male patient aged 2 to 10 who had a stem cell transplant for acute lymphoblastic leukemia, so the T cells may come from the graft donor.

This sequence joins TRBV5-1 and TRBJ1-5; D unclear. The CDR3 covers 15 residues. The V gene's germline CDR1 is SGHRS and CDR2 YFSETQ. With 0 bases removed from V and 4 bases from J, the gap between germline ends came to 11 bases. Here the CDR3 DNA reads TGCGCCAGCAGCTTGGACGGAGGTAGAAATCAGCCCCAGCATTTT. This translates into CASSLDGGRNQPQHF.

The gene calls are TRBV12-3 or TRBV12-4 and TRBJ2-2; possible D gene TRBD1, 5 bases. V was shortened by 6 bases and J by 6 bases, with 11 bases between the two germline ends. This CDR3 comprises 13 residues. The DNA of the CDR3 is TGTGCCAGCAGCTTTCAGGGTCCCGGGGAGCTGTTTTTT. As protein: CASSFQGPGELFF.

The chain employs TRBV5-1 and TRBJ2-7; perhaps TRBD2 as D (6 bases). Trimming shortened V by 1 base and J by 6 bases, and 23 bases separated the two germline ends. The CDR3 loop spans 17 amino acids. The germline gives CDR1 SGHRS, CDR2 YFSETQ. The DNA of the CDR3 is TGCGCCAGCAGCTTGACCCATCCACTAGCCGCCCCCTCCGAGCAGTACTTC. Encoded protein: CASSLTHPLAAPSEQYF.

This chain links TRBV29-1 with TRBJ2-1; the D is unclear. The CDR3 sequence is 13 residues long. V was clipped by 0 bases and J by 8 bases, with 11 bases between them. Germline CDR1 and CDR2: SQVTM and ANQGSEA. The CDR3 nucleotides read TGCAGCGTTGAAGATTACTTGGCGCATGAGCAGTTCTTC. Its translation is CSVEDYLAHEQFF.

This clonotype was found many times. The rearrangement uses TRBV4-2 and TRBJ2-3; 11 bases match TRBD2. V lost 1 base and J lost 5; bases outside the gene matches: 14. Germline CDR1 reads LGHNA; CDR2 reads YNFKEQ. This CDR3 is built from 19 residues. Here the CDR3 DNA reads TGTGCCAGCAGCCAAGCTATCCCAACTAGCGGGGGTATGGGAGATACGCAGTATTTT. This sequence encodes CASSQAIPTSGGMGDTQYF.

This clonotype was seen many times. V and J are TRBV20-1 and TRBJ1-3; D is undetermined. Germline V gene data show CDR1 as DFQATT and CDR2 as SNEGSKA (reference sequence). This CDR3 comprises 14 residues. V was cut by 3 bases and J by 2 bases, with 11 bases left in between. The CDR3 reads CSASIRGPGNTIYF. In nucleotides, the CDR3 is TGCAGTGCTAGCATCCGTGGGCCTGGAAACACCATATATTTT.

The genes are TRBV12-3 or TRBV12-4 and TRBJ1-2, with D possibly TRBD1 on 6 matching bases. This CDR3 contains 12 residues. The V gene lost 6 bases and the J gene lost 7 bases, with 12 bases spanning the gap. CDR3 nucleotide sequence: TGTGCCAGCAGCCAGGCAGGGGTTGGCTACACCTTC. Amino acids: CASSQAGVGYTF.

This clonotype was found a few times. The V call is TRBV28, the J call TRBJ2-7; 9 bases agree with TRBD2. The CDR3 contains 15 residues. With 4 bases clipped from V and 12 bases from J, the junction kept 16 bases outside the gene matches. The V gene's germline CDR1 is MDHEN and CDR2 SYDVKM. The chain's CDR3 is CASSSPGTSNPLGYF. Written as DNA, the CDR3 is TGTGCCAGCAGTTCACCCGGGACTAGCAACCCTTTGGGGTACTTC.

The rearrangement joins TRBV5-6 to TRBJ2-7; D perhaps matches TRBD2 (5 bases). Trimming cost V 0 bases and J 3 bases, with 13 bases left between them. CDR3 length: 15 residues. From germline, CDR1 is SGHDT and CDR2 YYEEEE. The CDR3 nucleotides read TGTGCCAGCAGCTTGGGGGGAGCGCAAAACTACGAGCAGTACTTC. Translation gives CASSLGGAQNYEQYF.

The gene calls are TRBV6-1 and TRBJ2-7; a weak D match, TRBD2 (6 bases). V was pared by 6 bases and J by 4 bases, with 19 bases between. This CDR3 spans 15 amino acids. Germline lookup yields CDR1 MNHNS and CDR2 SASEGT. The CDR3 DNA follows: TGTGCCAGCAGGGGGGGAGCCGGCCCGCCTTACGAGCAGTACTTC. Translated, it gives CASRGGAGPPYEQYF.

The sample holds many counts of this clonotype. The rearrangement joins TRBV12-3 or TRBV12-4 to TRBJ2-1; D not resolved. The CDR3 extends over 16 amino acids. V was shortened by 3 bases and J by 1 base, with 13 bases between the two germline ends. The CDR3 nucleotides read TGTGCCAGCAGTTTGAAAGGAGCTTTATCCTACAATGAGCAGTTCTTC. This encodes CASSLKGALSYNEQFF.

The rearrangement links TRBV20-1 to TRBJ2-1, with no clear D. The V and J ends lost 0 bases and 7 bases respectively, with 19 bases between them. The CDR3 totals 16 residues. Germline V gene sequence: CDR1 DFQATT, CDR2 SNEGSKA (reference sequence). In nucleotides, the CDR3 is TGCAGTGCTAGAGATCCCCTAAGGGTTGTGGAGAATGAGCAGTTCTTC. Protein product: CSARDPLRVVENEQFF.

The rearrangement uses TRBV20-1 and TRBJ1-2, with a weak D call TRBD1 (5 bases). The germline V and J ends were trimmed by 6 bases and 3 bases, with 26 bases remaining between them. Germline values: CDR1 DFQATT, CDR2 SNEGSKA (reference sequence). The CDR3 is 17 residues long. The CDR3 region is CSARIDGGVEEDYGYTF. CDR3 DNA: TGCAGTGCCAGGATTGACGGGGGGGTGGAGGAGGACTATGGCTACACCTTC.

This clonotype was observed a few times. The chain has TRBV10-3 and TRBJ2-2; 7 nucleotides match TRBD1. The junction had 10 bases not matched to a gene; V was cut back by 6 bases and J by 0 bases. The CDR3 runs to 17 residues. Germline V CDR1 and CDR2: ENHRY, SYGVKD. The CDR3 DNA sequence: TGTGCCATCAGGGCCGACAGGGCACCGCCGAACACCGGGGAGCTGTTTTTT. Protein sequence: CAIRADRAPPNTGELFF.

In its sample, this clonotype was seen a few times. The chain employs TRBV7-2 and TRBJ2-7; D possibly corresponds to TRBD1 (5 bases). Germline values: CDR1 SGHTA, CDR2 FQGNSA. The CDR3 consists of 11 residues. V was cut by 8 bases and J by 4 bases, with 9 bases left in between. CDR3 residues: CASAKGYEQYF. Written as DNA, the CDR3 is TGTGCCAGCGCAAAGGGGTACGAGCAGTACTTC. The full variable domain, with the rest looked up from reference TRBV7-2 and TRBJ2-7, is GAGVSQSPSNKVTEKGKDVELRCDPISGHTALYWYRQSLGQGLEFLIYFQGNSAPDKSGLPSDRFSAERTGGSVSTLTIQRTQQEDSAVYLCASAKGYEQYFGPGTRLTVT.

The table lists this clonotype with a few counts. The chain couples TRBV29-1 to TRBJ2-3; D might be TRBD2 (5 bases). The CDR3 is 17 amino acids. V lost 6 bases to trimming and J lost 5 bases, with 27 bases between them. Germline V gives CDR1 SQVTM, CDR2 ANQGSEA. CDR3 region: CSVGLGAIPLGGDTQYF. CDR3 sequence (DNA): TGCAGCGTGGGTCTAGGCGCTATTCCCTTAGGAGGAGATACGCAGTATTTT.

V usage is TRBV18 and J usage is TRBJ1-1; a weak D match, TRBD1 (6 bases). This CDR3 has 13 amino acids. V lost 5 bases and J 7 bases, leaving 14 bases between the germline ends. CDR1 and CDR2 (germline): KGHSH, LQKENI. For the CDR3, the DNA is TGTGCCAGCTCATCACAGGGACCCGATGAAGCTTTCTTT. It is translated as CASSSQGPDEAFF.

This clonotype was counted a few times. This chain links TRBV5-1 with TRBJ2-1, with TRBD2 matching over 8 bases. The CDR3 totals 14 residues. Germline values: CDR1 SGHRS, CDR2 YFSETQ. Germline trimming cut 6 bases from V and 9 bases from J; bases unmatched to any gene: 11. CDR3 protein: CASIDGGGVGEQFF. CDR3 DNA: TGCGCCAGCATTGACGGGGGGGGTGTTGGTGAGCAGTTCTTC.

The chain uses TRBV6-1 and TRBJ1-5; D may be TRBD1 (5 bases). The CDR3 sequence is 13 residues long. CDR1 MNHNS and CDR2 SASEGT come from the germline V gene. Trimming stripped 5 bases from V and 5 bases from J, with 10 bases between. The CDR3 DNA reads TGTGCCAGCAGTACCCCGGGACATCAGCCCCAGCATTTT. The encoded protein is CASSTPGHQPQHF.

Comments on this clonotype: At one end, the junction sequence differs from germline, possibly due to a read error. V is TRBV28 and J is TRBJ2-5; D may correspond to TRBD1 or TRBD2 (5 bases each). The CDR3 sequence is 14 residues long. Per germline, CDR1 MDHEN and CDR2 SYDVKM. The CDR3 nucleotides are TGTGCCAGCAGTTCGGGGACGGTGCAAGAGACCCAGAACTTC. Its translation is CASSSGTVQETQNF.

The V and J genes are TRBV5-1 and TRBJ2-1; tentative D call: TRBD1 (6 bases). The CDR3 loop spans 17 amino acids. Trimming removed 1 base from V and 8 bases from J, with 22 bases in between. The V gene's germline CDR1 is SGHRS and CDR2 YFSETQ. The CDR3 is CASSLTGPSLRADEQFF. CDR3 DNA: TGCGCCAGCAGCTTGACAGGGCCCTCCCTACGTGCGGATGAGCAGTTCTTC.

The chain is built from TRBV18 and TRBJ2-3, with TRBD2 as a possible D gene (5 bases). Germline loops: CDR1 KGHSH, CDR2 LQKENI. V lost 3 bases and J lost 2, with 9 bases in between. CDR3 size: 14 residues. The CDR3 region is CASSPNGITDTQYF. The CDR3 region has the DNA TGTGCCAGCTCACCCAACGGGATCACAGATACGCAGTATTTT. The full variable domain, in which reference TRBV18 and TRBJ2-3 provide the parts outside the CDR3, is NAGVMQNPRHLVRRRGQEARLRCSPMKGHSHVYWYRQLPEEGLKFMVYLQKENIIDESGMPKERFSAEFPKEGPSILRIQQVVRGDSAAYFCASSPNGITDTQYFGPGTRLTVL.

CDR3 residues: CASSLDERYTYEQYF. Written as DNA, the CDR3 is TGTGCCAGCAGCTTAGACGAGCGTTACACATACGAGCAGTACTTC. This rearrangement joins TRBV7-2 to TRBJ2-7; D gene unclear. The V gene's germline CDR1 is SGHTA and CDR2 FQGNSA. V dropped 1 base and J dropped 4 bases, with 14 bases sitting between them. This CDR3 has 15 amino acids.

This rearrangement joins TRBV7-6 to TRBJ2-3; TRBD2 is a possible D gene (5 bases). V shed 1 base and J shed 14 bases, with 16 bases lying between them. CDR3 length: 13 amino acids. Germline V lookup: CDR1 SGHVS, CDR2 FNYEAQ. The CDR3 spells CASSLVGSSQGYF. CDR3 nucleotides: TGTGCCAGCAGCTTAGTAGGGTCTAGCCAAGGGTATTTT.

This clonotype was detected ten times or more. The chain links TRBV12-3 or TRBV12-4 to TRBJ2-5, with a tentative D call TRBD2 (6 bases). Trimming shortened V by 4 bases and J by 0 bases, and 18 bases separated the two germline ends. The CDR3 extends over 17 amino acids. The CDR3 reads CASSYQVGGLYQETQYF. DNA for the CDR3: TGTGCCAGCAGTTACCAAGTCGGGGGACTGTACCAAGAGACCCAGTACTTC.

In its sample, this clonotype was seen a few times. The chain links TRBV6-1 to TRBJ1-1; 8 bases are a match to TRBD1. With V trimmed by 6 bases and J by 4 bases, 10 bases remained unmatched. Germline CDR1 is MNHNS and CDR2 is SASEGT. The CDR3 is made up of 15 amino acids. CDR3 residues: CASRDKQGEVTEAFF. The CDR3 nucleotides are TGTGCCAGCAGAGACAAACAGGGGGAGGTCACTGAAGCTTTCTTT.

This clonotype was picked up a small number of times. The chain recombines TRBV4-2 with TRBJ1-6; D is possibly TRBD1 (6 bases). Between the trimmed V and J ends, which lost 0 bases and 9 bases, there was a span of 15 bases. This CDR3 contains 16 residues. CDR1 is LGHNA and CDR2 is YNFKEQ in the germline V gene. DNA for the CDR3: TGTGCCAGCAGCCAAGAATCGGGGGCTAGGGGTTCACCCCTCCACTTT. This gives the protein CASSQESGARGSPLHF.